The rows below give T cell receptor beta chains drawn from one sample of a study of graft-versus-host responses after intestinal transplantation. The method was immunoSEQ multiplex PCR; TCRdb's version includes in-frame clones alone and lacks a portion of them. The sample contains 50,000 to 75,000 clones, 85% to 95% of which appear only once. Antigens for these TCRs are unknown. The sequenced sample was unstimulated CD8+ T cells sorted from spleen or lymph node cells, obtained before transplant. The receptors were gathered from a human donor who was the organ donor for an intestinal transplant. The CDR3 runs from the conserved cysteine through the conserved F or W. A D gene is named only where the DNA matches it firmly. Only some rows state a clone size, as once, few, many or a class for expanded clones.

>TRBJ2-1|NA|TRBV2|16|NA
TGTGCCAGCAGTGACAGTGGACTGCTATCCTACAATGAGCAGTTCTTC
CASSDSGLLSYNEQFF
>TRBJ2-2|NA|TRBV2|16|NA
TGTGCCAGCAGTGAAGACAGGGAGCGTAACACCGGGGAGCTGTTTTTT
CASSEDRERNTGELFF
>TRBJ2-1|TRBD2|TRBV25-1|16|NA
TGTGCCAGCAGTCAGAAGGGACTAGCGGGAGTCAATGAGCAGTTCTTC
CASSQKGLAGVNEQFF
>TRBJ1-1|TRBD1|TRBV10-2|14|once
TGCGCCAGCAGCCCTGGACAGGCGAACACTGAAGCTTTCTTT
CASSPGQANTEAFF
>TRBJ1-1|TRBD1|TRBV5-5|14|NA
TGTGCCAGCAGCTGGACAGGCCCGAACACTGAAGCTTTCTTT
CASSWTGPNTEAFF
>TRBJ2-7|TRBD1|TRBV7-9|16|NA
TGTGCCAGCAGCCGCGAAACCGGGACAGGGACATACGAGCAGTACTTC
CASSRETGTGTYEQYF
>TRBJ1-1|NA|TRBV4-1|13|NA
TGCGCCAGCAGCCCCGCAGGGTACACTGAAGCTTTCTTT
CASSPAGYTEAFF
>TRBJ2-1|NA|TRBV4-1|17|NA
TGCGCCAGCAGCCAAGCCGAGCTAGCGATACCGTACAATGAGCAGTTCTTC
CASSQAELAIPYNEQFF
>TRBJ1-1|NA|TRBV9|13|NA
TGTGCCAGCAGTTTCGGCGGGAACACTGAAGCTTTCTTT
CASSFGGNTEAFF
>TRBJ2-7|NA|TRBV6-1|15|few
TGTGCCAGCAGTACCACCGGGACTTCGAAGTGGGAGCAGTACTTC
CASSTTGTSKWEQYF
>TRBJ2-2|NA|TRBV28|19|NA
TGTGCCAGCAGTTTAATCAGGAGGACCAAAATTGCGAACACCGGGGAGCTGTTTTTT
CASSLIRRTKIANTGELFF
>TRBJ2-1|NA|TRBV10-3|14|NA
TGTGCCATCAGTGTATCAGGGGATTACAATGAGCAGTTCTTC
CAISVSGDYNEQFF
>TRBJ2-7|NA|TRBV4-2|15|NA
TGTGCCAGCAGCCAAGAAGCAGGGAACACCTACGAGCAGTACTTC
CASSQEAGNTYEQYF
>TRBJ2-3|TRBD2|TRBV10-3|15|NA
TGTGCCACCCTCACTAGCGGGAGTGGCACAGATACGCAGTATTTT
CATLTSGSGTDTQYF
>TRBJ1-3|NA|TRBV9|14|NA
TGTGCCAGCAGCTCGGGGAGCTCTGGAAACACCATATATTTT
CASSSGSSGNTIYF
>TRBJ2-3|NA|TRBV2|18|NA
TGTGCCAGCAGTCCACGCCCCGGCCAACTAGTACCCACAGATACGCAGTATTTT
CASSPRPGQLVPTDTQYF
>TRBJ1-2|NA|TRBV25-1|15|NA
TGTGCCAGCAGTGAATCGGGTTTTAGTCGCGATGGCTACACCTTC
CASSESGFSRDGYTF
>TRBJ2-2|TRBD1|TRBV28|16|once
TGTGCCAGCTCTGTCAGGGGGCTGGTAAACACCGGGGAGCTGTTTTTT
CASSVRGLVNTGELFF
>TRBJ2-7|TRBD2|TRBV28|14|NA
TGTGCCAGCAGACTAGCGGAAGGAGGCTACGAGCAGTACTTC
CASRLAEGGYEQYF
>TRBJ2-7|NA|TRBV29-1|19|NA
TGCAGCGTTGAAGGAATCGAAGGACAGTCGGCTTTGGAGGTTGACGAGCAGTACTTC
CSVEGIEGQSALEVDEQYF
>TRBJ2-3|TRBD2|TRBV29-1|16|NA
TGCAGCGTTGATCTAGCGGGAGGGGGTAGGACAGATACGCAGTATTTT
CSVDLAGGGRTDTQYF
>TRBJ2-7|TRBD2|TRBV5-8|14|NA
TGTGCCAGCAGCTTCGGGACTAGCGGGACCGAGCAGTACTTC
CASSFGTSGTEQYF
>TRBJ2-3|TRBD2|TRBV13|15|NA
TGTGCCAGCAGCTTCAAGGGACTAAGCACAGATACGCAGTATTTT
CASSFKGLSTDTQYF
>TRBJ1-2|NA|TRBV28|14|NA
TGTGCCAGCAGGTTGTACGCAGGGCAAGGTGGCTACACCTTC
CASRLYAGQGGYTF
>TRBJ2-7|TRBD1|TRBV15|14|NA
TGTGCCACCAGCGAAGGGACAGGGACGTACGAGCAGTACTTC
CATSEGTGTYEQYF
>TRBJ2-1|TRBD2|TRBV6-5|14|once
TGTGCCAGCAGTTACTGGGCTAGCGGCAATGAGCAGTTCTTC
CASSYWASGNEQFF
>TRBJ1-1|NA|TRBV9|16|NA
TGTGCCAGCAGCGTAGAAACAGGGTGGAGAGGCACTGAAGCTTTCTTT
CASSVETGWRGTEAFF
>TRBJ2-1|TRBD1|TRBV19|15|NA
TGTGCCAGTAGCTTCAGGGGGATCTACGACAATGAGCAGTTCTTC
CASSFRGIYDNEQFF
>TRBJ2-7|NA|TRBV10-1|13|few
TGCGCCAGCAGTGAGTACAGCCCCTACGAGCAGTACTTC
CASSEYSPYEQYF
>TRBJ2-7|TRBD2|TRBV5-4|14|NA
TGTGCCAGCAGCTTTCTAGCGGGAGCGGGCGAGCAGTACTTC
CASSFLAGAGEQYF
>TRBJ2-3|NA|TRBV9|14|NA
TGTGCCAGCAGCCCCCCCCGGGGCACAGATACGCAGTATTTT
CASSPPRGTDTQYF
>TRBJ2-7|TRBD2|TRBV10-3|18|NA
TGTGCCATCAGTGAGATTCCGGGACTAGCGGTTATTTCCTACGAGCAGTACTTC
CAISEIPGLAVISYEQYF
>TRBJ1-5|NA|TRBV19|14|NA
TGTGCCAGTAGTATAGGGGAGAACAATCAGCCCCAGCATTTT
CASSIGENNQPQHF
>TRBJ2-1|NA|TRBV4-3|16|once
TGCGCCAGCAGCCAAGACAGGGGCAGGACCTACAATGAGCAGTTCTTC
CASSQDRGRTYNEQFF
>TRBJ2-7|TRBD1|TRBV6-6|15|NA
TGTGCCAGCAGTTACGGCGAAGGGGGCTACTACGAGCAGTACTTC
CASSYGEGGYYEQYF
>TRBJ2-1|TRBD2|TRBV4-1|15|NA
TGCGCCAGCAGCCAAGATAGCGGGGACTACAATGAGCAGTTCTTC
CASSQDSGDYNEQFF
>TRBJ2-1|NA|TRBV7-6|15|NA
TGTGCCAGCAGCTCCGTGCAGGGGACGAACAATGAGCAGTTCTTC
CASSSVQGTNNEQFF
>TRBJ2-1|TRBD1|TRBV23-1|19|NA
TGCGCCAGCAGTCACCAGGACAGGGTTAGCGTTGCGTCCTACAATGAGCAGTTCTTC
CASSHQDRVSVASYNEQFF
>TRBJ1-5|NA|TRBV4-3|13|NA
TGCGCCAGCAGCCAAGACGGGGGTCAGCCCCAGCATTTT
CASSQDGGQPQHF
>TRBJ2-1|NA|TRBV7-6|13|once
TGTGCCAGCAGCTTAGACAGATTCAATGAGCAGTTCTTC
CASSLDRFNEQFF
>TRBJ1-1|NA|TRBV7-9|14|once
TGTGCCAGCAGCTTAGTTGATTTGGGAGGAGAAGCTTTCTTT
CASSLVDLGGEAFF
>TRBJ2-7|TRBD1|TRBV9|13|NA
TGTGCCAGCAGTACCGGGACAGGGTTCGAGCAGTACTTC
CASSTGTGFEQYF
>TRBJ2-3|TRBD2|TRBV11-1|15|NA
TGTGCCAGCAGCTTAATTAGCGGGTACACAGATACGCAGTATTTT
CASSLISGYTDTQYF
>TRBJ1-5|NA|TRBV6-5|13|NA
TGTGCCAGCAGTTTGAGGAGCAATCAGCCCCAGCATTTT
CASSLRSNQPQHF
>TRBJ2-7|NA|TRBV30|12|NA
TGTGCCTGGAGTCAGGTCCCATACGAGCAGTACTTC
CAWSQVPYEQYF
>TRBJ2-3|NA|TRBV28|14|NA
TGTGCCAGCAGCCGTGATAGTAGCACAGATACGCAGTATTTT
CASSRDSSTDTQYF
>TRBJ1-5|NA|TRBV7-8|15|once
TGTGCCAGCAGCTCACCTGGGGGGATAAATCAGCCCCAGCATTTT
CASSSPGGINQPQHF
>TRBJ2-3|TRBD2|TRBV9|16|once
TGTGCCAGCAGCGTAGAGGGGGGACTAGCGGTAGATACGCAGTATTTT
CASSVEGGLAVDTQYF
>TRBJ2-5|TRBD2|TRBV29-1|16|NA
TGCAGCGTGGGAACCCTCTGGTTGGGAGGGGAGGAGACCCAGTACTTC
CSVGTLWLGGEETQYF